The subject of this entry is one TCR beta chain. The junction departs from the called germline gene at one end, perhaps through a read error. TCRdb analysed the RT-PCR reads with MiXCR anew, one entry per CDR3 protein. The table includes hundreds of thousands of distinct CDR3 sequences, approximately 15% detected once. The CDR3 runs 16 residues. The germline V gene encodes CDR1 LNHDA and CDR2 SQIVND (reference sequence). Sequencing was carried out using memory CD4+ T cells from blood. This receptor was taken from a female donor in good health, serving as a healthy control. The chain combines TRBV19 with TRBJ2-3, with a weak D call TRBD1 (6 bases). The CDR3 DNA reads TGTGCCAGTAGTAACGGACCCGAGTGGGACACAGATACCCAGTATTTT. Translated, it gives CASSNGPEWDTDTQYF. The variable domain in full, completed from reference TRBV19 and TRBJ2-3, reads DGGITQSPKYLFRKEGQNVTLSCEQNLNHDAMYWYRQDPGQGLRLIYYSQIVNDFQKGDIAEGYSVSREKKESFPLTVTSAQKNPTAFYLCASSNGPEWDTDTQYFGPGTRLTVL.